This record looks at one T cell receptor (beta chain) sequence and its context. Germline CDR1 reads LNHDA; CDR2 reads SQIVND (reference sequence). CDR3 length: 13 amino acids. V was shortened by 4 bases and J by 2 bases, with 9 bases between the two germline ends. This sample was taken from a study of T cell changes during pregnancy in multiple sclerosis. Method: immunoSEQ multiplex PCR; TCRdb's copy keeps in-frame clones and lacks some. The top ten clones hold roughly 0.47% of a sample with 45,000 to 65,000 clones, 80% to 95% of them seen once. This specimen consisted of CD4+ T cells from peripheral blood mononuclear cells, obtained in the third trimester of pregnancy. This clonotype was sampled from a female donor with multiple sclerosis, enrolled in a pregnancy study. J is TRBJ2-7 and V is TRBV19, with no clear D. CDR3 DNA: TGTGCCAGTAGTAGTTACCTAACCTACGAGCAGTACTTC. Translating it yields CASSSYLTYEQYF.